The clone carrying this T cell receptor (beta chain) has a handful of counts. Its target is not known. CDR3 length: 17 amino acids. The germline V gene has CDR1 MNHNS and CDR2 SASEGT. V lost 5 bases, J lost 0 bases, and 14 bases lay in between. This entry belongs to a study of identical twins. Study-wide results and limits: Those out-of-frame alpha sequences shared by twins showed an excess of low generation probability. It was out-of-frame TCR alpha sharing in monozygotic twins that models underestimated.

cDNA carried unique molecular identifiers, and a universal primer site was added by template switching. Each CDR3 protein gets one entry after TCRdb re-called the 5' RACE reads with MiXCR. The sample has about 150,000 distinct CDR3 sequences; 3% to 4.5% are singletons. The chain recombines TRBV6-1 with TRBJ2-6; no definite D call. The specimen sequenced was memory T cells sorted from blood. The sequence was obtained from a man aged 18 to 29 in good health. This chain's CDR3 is CASSLFDSYSGANVLTF. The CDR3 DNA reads TGTGCCAGCAGTCTTTTCGACTCCTACTCTGGGGCCAACGTCCTGACTTTC.